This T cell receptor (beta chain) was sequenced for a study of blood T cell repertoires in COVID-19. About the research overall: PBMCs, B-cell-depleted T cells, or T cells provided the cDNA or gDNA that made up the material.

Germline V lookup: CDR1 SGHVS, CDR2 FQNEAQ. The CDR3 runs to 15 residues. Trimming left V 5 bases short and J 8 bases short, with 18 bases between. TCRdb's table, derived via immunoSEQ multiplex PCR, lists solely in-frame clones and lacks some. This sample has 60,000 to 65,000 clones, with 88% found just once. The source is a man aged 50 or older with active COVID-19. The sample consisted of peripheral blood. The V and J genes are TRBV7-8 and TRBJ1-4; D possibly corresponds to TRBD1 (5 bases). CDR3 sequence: CASSPQGGGGEKLFF. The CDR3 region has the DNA TGTGCCAGCAGCCCCCAAGGCGGTGGGGGGGAAAAACTGTTTTTT.